These 25 T cell receptor beta chains were all obtained from the same sample, sequenced in a study of CD8+ T cells in alopecia areata. The treatment denotes: oral pan-JAK inhibitor, 5-10 mg twice daily. In each case, RNA was isolated and then reverse transcribed into cDNA as the sequencing template. Method: immunoSEQ multiplex PCR; TCRdb's copy keeps in-frame clones and lacks some. The table has some 190,000 clones, roughly half seen once. Sequenced here: CD8+ T cells sorted from blood, sampled between weeks 51 and 54, from a patient treated with tofacitinib. Source of these receptors: a human donor with alopecia areata.

The chain employs TRBV6-5 and TRBJ2-2; D gene ambiguous. The CDR3 length is 13 residues. Trimming pared 7 bases from V and 0 bases from J, leaving 6 bases between. The germline CDR1 and CDR2 sequences are MNHEY and SVGAGI. The CDR3 spells CASMESNTGELFF. In DNA form, the CDR3 reads TGTGCCAGCATGGAATCGAACACCGGGGAGCTGTTTTTT.

This clone was observed a few times. The genes are TRBV29-1 and TRBJ1-1, with D unclear. Germline V gene lookup returns CDR1 SQVTM and CDR2 ANQGSEA. This CDR3 is built from 14 residues. With 2 bases removed from V and 2 bases from J, the gap between germline ends came to 12 bases. This CDR3 reads CSVERRAENTEAFF. The CDR3 DNA reads TGCAGCGTTGAACGGCGGGCAGAAAACACTGAAGCTTTCTTT.

This rearrangement joins TRBV4-1 to TRBJ2-3, with 13 bases that match TRBD2. CDR1 is MGHRA, CDR2 YSYEKL, per germline. This CDR3 has 16 residues. The V segment lost 3 bases and the J segment 4 bases; nucleotides outside the gene matches: 4. The DNA for the CDR3 is TGCGCCAGCAGCCAGCAACTAGCGGGGGGGTCAGATACGCAGTATTTT. The encoded protein is CASSQQLAGGSDTQYF.

V is TRBV9 and J is TRBJ2-2; unclear D gene. The germline V gene has CDR1 SGDLS and CDR2 YYNGEE. The CDR3 has 12 amino acids. The V and J ends lost 0 bases and 6 bases respectively, with 3 bases between them. Here the CDR3 DNA reads TGTGCCAGCAGCGTAGGCTCCGGGGAGCTGTTTTTT. The encoded protein is CASSVGSGELFF.

In its sample, this clone was seen a few times. V is TRBV4-1 and J is TRBJ2-1; 7 bases line up with TRBD1. Germline loops: CDR1 MGHRA, CDR2 YSYEKL. CDR3 size: 17 residues. Unmatched junction bases numbered 9, after V lost 0 bases and J lost 4 bases. The chain's CDR3 is CASSQDPDRRVYNEQFF. Written as DNA, the CDR3 is TGCGCCAGCAGCCAAGATCCGGACAGGCGGGTATACAATGAGCAGTTCTTC.

This clone has only a few counts. J is TRBJ2-7 and V is TRBV7-8; D is possibly TRBD1 or TRBD2 (6 bases each). The CDR3 extends over 16 amino acids. In germline, CDR1 is SGHVS, CDR2 FQNEAQ. Trimming took 5 bases from V and 2 from J, leaving 19 bases between them. The CDR3, as DNA: TGTGCCAGCAGCCGTCCTTGGGGGGCCCTCACCTACGAGCAGTACTTC. Amino acid sequence: CASSRPWGALTYEQYF.

The chain joins TRBV27 to TRBJ1-5; 7 nucleotides line up with TRBD1. Germline CDR1 and CDR2: MNHEY and SMNVEV (reference sequence). V lost 6 bases to trimming and J lost 0 bases; unmatched junction nucleotides: 8. The CDR3 sequence is 16 residues long. CDR3 in DNA: TGTGCCAGCAGCCCAACAGGGGCAGGTAGCAATCAGCCCCAGCATTTT. Its protein product is CASSPTGAGSNQPQHF.

This chain joins TRBV6-5 and TRBJ2-1; 9 bases are shared with TRBD2. Germline CDR1 is MNHEY and CDR2 is SVGAGI. After removal of 6 bases from V and 5 bases from J, the junction contained 8 bases not matched to a gene. The CDR3 length is 15 residues. CDR3 region: CASRVSGGQNNEQFF. In DNA form, the CDR3 reads TGTGCCAGCAGGGTTAGCGGGGGCCAAAACAATGAGCAGTTCTTC.

The chain employs TRBV7-9 and TRBJ1-5; no clear D gene. V was trimmed by 5 bases and J by 0 bases, leaving 8 bases between them. The V gene's germline CDR1 is SEHNR and CDR2 FQNEAQ (reference sequence). The CDR3 has 14 amino acids. CDR3 amino acids: CASSPGYSNQPQHF. CDR3 coding DNA: TGTGCCAGCAGCCCAGGCTATAGCAATCAGCCCCAGCATTTT.

The chain couples TRBV9 to TRBJ2-2; D not certain. V lost 1 base to trimming and J lost 3 bases, with 7 bases between them. CDR3 length equals 14 residues. Germline V gives CDR1 SGDLS, CDR2 YYNGEE. CDR3 sequence: CASSVWAYTGELFF. CDR3 nucleotide sequence: TGTGCCAGCAGCGTATGGGCCTACACCGGGGAGCTGTTTTTT.

The genes are TRBV18 and TRBJ1-6; 7 bases fit TRBD1. With V trimmed by 4 bases and J by 9 bases, 6 bases remained unmatched. CDR3 size: 14 residues. Germline V gene data show CDR1 as KGHSH and CDR2 as LQKENI. The chain's CDR3 is CASSQDRAPSPLHF. CDR3 sequence (DNA): TGTGCCAGCTCACAAGACAGGGCCCCTTCACCCCTCCACTTT.

This clone was seen more than once but under ten times. Other nucleotide sequences from this sample produce the same CDR3. This chain uses TRBV7-2 with TRBJ2-7; weak D call: TRBD2 (5 bases). The CDR3 has 13 residues. V was cut by 2 bases and J by 6 bases, with 11 bases left in between. Germline lookup yields CDR1 SGHTA and CDR2 FQGNSA. CDR3 in DNA: TGTGCCAGCAGCTTAAGAGGGCAAGGCGAGCAGTACTTC. Translated: CASSLRGQGEQYF.

There are a few counts of this clone. V and J are TRBV7-9 and TRBJ2-1; TRBD1 agrees at 7 bases. The CDR3 has 15 residues. The V gene end was trimmed by 4 bases and the J gene end by 7 bases; junction bases not matched to a gene: 10. Germline assignment: CDR1 SEHNR and CDR2 FQNEAQ (reference sequence). CDR3 in DNA: TGTGCCAGCAGCTCCCGGGACAGTAACCTTAATGAGCAGTTCTTC. This translates into CASSSRDSNLNEQFF.

V is TRBV27 and J is TRBJ1-2, with D uncertain. CDR3 length: 14 amino acids. Germline V CDR1 and CDR2: MNHEY, SMNVEV (reference sequence). The V end was cut by 2 bases, the J end by 6 bases, with 13 bases between. The CDR3 nucleotides read TGTGCCAGCAGTTTAAAAGTTCCGGTAAATGGCTACACCTTC. Amino acids: CASSLKVPVNGYTF.

The V and J genes are TRBV27 and TRBJ1-1, with 8 positions matching TRBD1. Germline V gene sequence: CDR1 MNHEY, CDR2 SMNVEV (reference sequence). Losses at the gene ends were 3 bases for V and 1 base for J; bases not matched to a gene: 4. The CDR3 consists of 15 residues. The DNA of the CDR3 is TGTGCCAGCAGTTTCCCAGGACAGGGGAACACTGAAGCTTTCTTT. It yields the protein CASSFPGQGNTEAFF.

V usage is TRBV27 and J usage is TRBJ2-5; TRBD1 agrees at 8 bases. V shed 5 bases and J 5 bases; nucleotides not matched to a gene: 7. The CDR3 extends over 14 amino acids. CDR1 MNHEY and CDR2 SMNVEV come from the germline V gene (reference sequence). DNA for the CDR3: TGTGCCAGCAGTCACGGACAGGGTGGGGAGACCCAGTACTTC. It is translated as CASSHGQGGETQYF.

The chain uses TRBV25-1 and TRBJ1-4, with D possibly TRBD1 on 5 matching bases. This CDR3 contains 17 residues. Germline CDR1 reads MGHDK; CDR2 reads SYGVNS. With 1 base removed from V and 0 bases from J, the gap between germline ends came to 12 bases. CDR3 sequence reads: CASSEWAGPATNEKLFF. The CDR3 DNA sequence: TGTGCCAGCAGTGAATGGGCAGGGCCAGCAACTAATGAAAAACTGTTTTTT.

The chain links TRBV6-5 to TRBJ1-1; D remains ambiguous. V was pared by 2 bases and J by 2 bases, with 12 bases between. Per germline, CDR1 MNHEY and CDR2 SVGAGI. The CDR3 covers 15 residues. The CDR3 bases are TGTGCCAGCAGTTACCTCAACTCACTAAACACTGAAGCTTTCTTT. It encodes CASSYLNSLNTEAFF.

This rearrangement joins TRBV7-9 to TRBJ1-1; 7 bases fit TRBD1. V gave up 4 bases and J gave up 0 bases; unmatched junction bases: 8. The CDR3 has 16 amino acids. Germline V gene lookup returns CDR1 SEHNR and CDR2 FQNEAQ (reference sequence). The CDR3 DNA reads as TGTGCCAGCAGCTCGATGGACAGGTCTATGAACACTGAAGCTTTCTTT. This codes for CASSSMDRSMNTEAFF.

CDR3 region: CASSLRSNNEQFF. The CDR3 bases are TGTGCCAGCAGCTTACGCAGTAACAATGAGCAGTTCTTC. This chain links TRBV13 with TRBJ2-1; no clear D gene. The CDR3 is made up of 13 amino acids. The V end was cut by 2 bases, the J end by 5 bases, with 7 bases between. The germline gives CDR1 PRHDT, CDR2 FYEKMQ (reference sequence).

This chain links TRBV29-1 with TRBJ2-7; 7 bases are a match to TRBD2. Looked up from germline, CDR1 is SQVTM and CDR2 is ANQGSEA. Trimming cost V 5 bases and J 6 bases; bases outside gene matches: 13. This CDR3 spans 14 amino acids. CDR3 region: CSVSSGTHMGEQYF. Written as DNA, the CDR3 is TGCAGCGTTTCCAGCGGGACCCATATGGGCGAGCAGTACTTC.

The rearrangement uses TRBV19 and TRBJ2-5; 15 bases are shared with TRBD2. Germline values: CDR1 LNHDA, CDR2 SQIVND (reference sequence). This CDR3 region has 17 residues. V shed 5 bases and J 5 bases; nucleotides not matched to a gene: 9. The CDR3 region is CASSPTGTSGGPETQYF. CDR3 coding DNA: TGTGCCAGTAGTCCTACCGGGACTAGCGGGGGGCCGGAGACCCAGTACTTC.

This clone was observed a handful of times. The rearrangement uses TRBV7-3 and TRBJ1-3, with D possibly being TRBD1 (5 bases). The CDR3 has 15 amino acids. Deletions cut 3 bases from V and 4 bases from J, with 13 bases between. Germline loops: CDR1 SGHTA, CDR2 FQGTGA. CDR3 DNA: TGTGCCAGCAGCTTGGGACTCTCAGGAGGAAACACCATATATTTT. Its protein product is CASSLGLSGGNTIYF.

The chain combines TRBV12-5 with TRBJ1-1; D possibly corresponds to TRBD1 (5 bases). Germline V gene sequence: CDR1 LGHNT, CDR2 FRNRAP. The CDR3 runs to 13 residues. V lost 1 base and J lost 9, with 12 bases in between. The CDR3 DNA sequence: TGTGCTAGTGGTTTGGGGGCCGGGACCCAAGCTTTCTTT. Translating gives CASGLGAGTQAFF.

The chain recombines TRBV5-1 with TRBJ2-5; the match to TRBD2 covers 8 bases. The end of the DNA fits TRBJ2-7 better, so the J call may be wrong. Germline V gene lookup returns CDR1 SGHRS and CDR2 YFSETQ. This CDR3 comprises 16 residues. The CDR3 region has the DNA TGCGCCAGCAGCTTGGCGGGGGGGTCCGTGTTCTACGAGCAGTACTTC. It codes for CASSLAGGSVFYEQYF.